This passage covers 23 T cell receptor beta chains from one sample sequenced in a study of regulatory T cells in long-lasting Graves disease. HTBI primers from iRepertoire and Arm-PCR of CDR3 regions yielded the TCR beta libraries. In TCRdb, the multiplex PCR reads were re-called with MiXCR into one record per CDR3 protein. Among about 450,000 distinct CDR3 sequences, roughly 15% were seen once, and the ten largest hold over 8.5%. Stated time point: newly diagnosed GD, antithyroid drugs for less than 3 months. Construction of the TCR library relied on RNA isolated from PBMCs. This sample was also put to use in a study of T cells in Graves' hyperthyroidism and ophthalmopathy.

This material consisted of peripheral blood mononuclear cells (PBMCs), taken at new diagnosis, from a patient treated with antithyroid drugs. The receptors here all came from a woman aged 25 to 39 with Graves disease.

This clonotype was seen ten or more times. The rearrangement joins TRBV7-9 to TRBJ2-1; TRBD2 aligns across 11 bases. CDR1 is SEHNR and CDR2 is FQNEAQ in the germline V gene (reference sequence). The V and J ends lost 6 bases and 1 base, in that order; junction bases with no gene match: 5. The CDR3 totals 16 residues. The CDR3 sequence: CASSPIAGGSYNEQFF. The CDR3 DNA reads TGTGCCAGCAGTCCTATAGCGGGAGGGTCCTACAATGAGCAGTTCTTC.

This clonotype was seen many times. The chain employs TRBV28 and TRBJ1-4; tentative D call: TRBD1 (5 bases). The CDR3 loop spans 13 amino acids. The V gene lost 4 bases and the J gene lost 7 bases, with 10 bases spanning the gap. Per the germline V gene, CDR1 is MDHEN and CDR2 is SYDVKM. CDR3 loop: CASSSPDTEKLFF. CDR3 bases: TGTGCCAGCAGTTCCCCGGACACTGAAAAACTGTTTTTT.

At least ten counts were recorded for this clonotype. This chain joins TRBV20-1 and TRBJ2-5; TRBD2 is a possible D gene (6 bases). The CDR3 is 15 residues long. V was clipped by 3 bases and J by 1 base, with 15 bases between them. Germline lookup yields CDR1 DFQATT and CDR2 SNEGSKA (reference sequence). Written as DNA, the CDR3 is TGCAGTGCTAGCGGCAGTCGGAGGGCCCAAGAGACCCAGTACTTC. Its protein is CSASGSRRAQETQYF.

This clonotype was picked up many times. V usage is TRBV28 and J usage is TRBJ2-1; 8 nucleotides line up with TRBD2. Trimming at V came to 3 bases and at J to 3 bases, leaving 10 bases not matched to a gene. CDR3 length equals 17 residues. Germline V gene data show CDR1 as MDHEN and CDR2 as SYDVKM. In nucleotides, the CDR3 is TGTGCCAGCAGTTTGCAATCGGGAGGGAACTACTACAATGAGCAGTTCTTC. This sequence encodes CASSLQSGGNYYNEQFF.

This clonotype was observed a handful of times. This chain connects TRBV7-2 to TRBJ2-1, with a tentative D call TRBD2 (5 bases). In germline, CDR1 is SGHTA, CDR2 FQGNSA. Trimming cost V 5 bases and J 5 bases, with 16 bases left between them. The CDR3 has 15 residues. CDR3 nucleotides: TGTGCCAGCAGCGATCTGGGTGACTACAACAATGAGCAGTTCTTC. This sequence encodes CASSDLGDYNNEQFF. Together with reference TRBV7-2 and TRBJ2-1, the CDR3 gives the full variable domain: GAGVSQSPSNKVTEKGKDVELRCDPISGHTALYWYRQSLGQGLEFLIYFQGNSAPDKSGLPSDRFSAERTGGSVSTLTIQRTQQEDSAVYLCASSDLGDYNNEQFFGPGTRLTVL.

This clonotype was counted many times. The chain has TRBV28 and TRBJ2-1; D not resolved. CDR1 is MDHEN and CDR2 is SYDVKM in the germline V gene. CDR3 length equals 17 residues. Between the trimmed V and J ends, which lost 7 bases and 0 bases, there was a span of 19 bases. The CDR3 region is CASTQTQMRSSYNEQFF. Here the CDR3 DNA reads TGTGCCAGCACTCAGACTCAGATGAGGAGCTCCTACAATGAGCAGTTCTTC.

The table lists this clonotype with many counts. In nucleotides, the CDR3 is TGTGCCAGCAGCCGACAGGGAGGTTCTTCTGAAGCTTTCTTT. Amino acids: CASSRQGGSSEAFF. The chain carries TRBV7-2 and TRBJ1-1; 7 positions match TRBD1. Trimming removed 5 bases from V and 6 bases from J; junction bases left unmatched: 9. Germline V gene data show CDR1 as SGHTA and CDR2 as FQGNSA. CDR3 size: 14 residues.

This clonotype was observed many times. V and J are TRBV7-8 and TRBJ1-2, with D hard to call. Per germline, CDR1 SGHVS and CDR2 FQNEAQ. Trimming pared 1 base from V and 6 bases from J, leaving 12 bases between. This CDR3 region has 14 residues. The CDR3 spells CASSLDGPQDGYTF. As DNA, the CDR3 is TGTGCCAGCAGCTTAGATGGGCCCCAGGATGGCTACACCTTC.

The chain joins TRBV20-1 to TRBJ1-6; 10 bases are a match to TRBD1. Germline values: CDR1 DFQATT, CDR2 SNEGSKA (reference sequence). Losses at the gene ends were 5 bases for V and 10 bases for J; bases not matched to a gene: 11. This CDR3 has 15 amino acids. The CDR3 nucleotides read TGCAGTGCTGAGGTCACCGGGACAGGGGAATCACCCCTCCACTTT. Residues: CSAEVTGTGESPLHF.

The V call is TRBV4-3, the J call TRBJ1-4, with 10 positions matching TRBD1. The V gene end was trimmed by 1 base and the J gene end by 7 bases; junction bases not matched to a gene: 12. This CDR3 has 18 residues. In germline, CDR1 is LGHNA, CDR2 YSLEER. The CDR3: CASSQGTGGPGGAEKLFF. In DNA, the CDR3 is TGCGCCAGCAGCCAAGGGACAGGGGGGCCTGGGGGAGCTGAAAAACTGTTTTTT.

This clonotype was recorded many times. The CDR3 region has the DNA TGCAGCGTTGAAGAACCCGAGGGGCAGGGCACTGAAGCTTTCTTT. This gives the protein CSVEEPEGQGTEAFF. V and J are TRBV29-1 and TRBJ1-1; tentatively, D is TRBD1 (5 bases). Germline V gene data show CDR1 as SQVTM and CDR2 as ANQGSEA. CDR3 length: 15 amino acids. The V end lost 0 bases, the J end lost 4 bases, and 15 bases lay between the germline ends.

The CDR3, as DNA: TGTGCCAGCAGTTTGCGGCCGGGACTAGCGGGAGTAAAGGGCGCCGGGGAGCTGTTTTTT. Amino acid sequence: CASSLRPGLAGVKGAGELFF. The genes are TRBV28 and TRBJ2-2; 14 bases match TRBD2. Germline CDR1 and CDR2: MDHEN and SYDVKM. The CDR3 consists of 20 residues. The ends lost 3 bases at V and 6 bases at J; junction bases unmatched: 15.

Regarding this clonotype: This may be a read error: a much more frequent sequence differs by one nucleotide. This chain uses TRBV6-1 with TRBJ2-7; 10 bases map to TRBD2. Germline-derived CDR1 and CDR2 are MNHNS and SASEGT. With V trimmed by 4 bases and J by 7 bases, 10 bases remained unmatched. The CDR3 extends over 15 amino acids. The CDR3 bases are TGTGCCAGCAGTGGGGGGCTAGCGGGAGTAGGGGAGCAGTACTTC. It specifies CASSGGLAGVGEQYF.

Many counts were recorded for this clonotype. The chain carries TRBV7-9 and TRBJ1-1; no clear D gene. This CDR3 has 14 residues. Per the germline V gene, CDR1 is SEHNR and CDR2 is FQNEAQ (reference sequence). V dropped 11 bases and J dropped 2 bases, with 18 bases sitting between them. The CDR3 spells CASSRGPINTEAFF. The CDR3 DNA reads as TGTGCCTCCTCCCGAGGCCCAATCAACACTGAAGCTTTCTTT.

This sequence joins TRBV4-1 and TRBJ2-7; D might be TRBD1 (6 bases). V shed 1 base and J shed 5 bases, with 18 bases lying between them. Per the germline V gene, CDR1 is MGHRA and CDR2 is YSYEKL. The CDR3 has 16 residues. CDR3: CASSQGPGHRLDEQYF. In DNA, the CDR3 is TGCGCCAGCAGCCAAGGGCCGGGACATCGTCTTGACGAGCAGTACTTC.

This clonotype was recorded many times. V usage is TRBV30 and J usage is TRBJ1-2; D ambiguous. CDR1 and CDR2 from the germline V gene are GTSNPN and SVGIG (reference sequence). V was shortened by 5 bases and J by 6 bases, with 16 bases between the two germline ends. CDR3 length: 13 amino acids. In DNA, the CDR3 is TGTGCCTGGTCAATTGGGCCCGTTCATGGCTACACCTTC. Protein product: CAWSIGPVHGYTF.

The CDR3 loop is CASSIDAGHLRWDGYTF. The DNA of the CDR3 is TGTGCCAGTAGTATAGATGCGGGACACCTTCGGTGGGATGGCTACACCTTC. The V call is TRBV19, the J call TRBJ1-2, with D possibly TRBD1 on 6 matching bases. Trimming shortened V by 0 bases and J by 6 bases, and 20 bases separated the two germline ends. The CDR3 loop spans 17 amino acids. Germline values: CDR1 LNHDA, CDR2 SQIVND (reference sequence).

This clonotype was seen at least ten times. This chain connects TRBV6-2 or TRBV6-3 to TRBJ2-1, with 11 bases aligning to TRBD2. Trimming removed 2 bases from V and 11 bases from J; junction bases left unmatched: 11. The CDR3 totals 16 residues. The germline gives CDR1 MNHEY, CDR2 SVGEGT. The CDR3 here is CASSYTLAGGIPKQFF. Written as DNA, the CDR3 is TGTGCCAGCAGTTACACATTAGCGGGAGGGATCCCCAAGCAGTTCTTC.

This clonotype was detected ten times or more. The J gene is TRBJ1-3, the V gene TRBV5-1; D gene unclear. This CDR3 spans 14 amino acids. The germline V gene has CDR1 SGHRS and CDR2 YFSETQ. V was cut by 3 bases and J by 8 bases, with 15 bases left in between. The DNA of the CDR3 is TGCGCCAGCAGCTCAGCCGGGCCTCGAGACACCATATATTTT. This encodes CASSSAGPRDTIYF.

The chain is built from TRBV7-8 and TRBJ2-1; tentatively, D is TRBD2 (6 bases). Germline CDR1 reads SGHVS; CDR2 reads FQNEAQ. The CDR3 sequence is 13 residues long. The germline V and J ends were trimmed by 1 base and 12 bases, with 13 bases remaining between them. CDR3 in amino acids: CASSLVTRMGQFF. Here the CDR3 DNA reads TGTGCCAGCAGCTTAGTGACTAGAATGGGGCAGTTCTTC.

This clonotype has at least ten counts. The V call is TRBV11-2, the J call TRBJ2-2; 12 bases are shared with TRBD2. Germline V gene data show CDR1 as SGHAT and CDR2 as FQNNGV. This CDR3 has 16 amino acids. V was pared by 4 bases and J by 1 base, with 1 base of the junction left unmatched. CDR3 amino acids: CASSWGLAGNTGELFF. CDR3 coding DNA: TGTGCCAGCAGCTGGGGACTAGCGGGGAACACCGGGGAGCTGTTTTTT.

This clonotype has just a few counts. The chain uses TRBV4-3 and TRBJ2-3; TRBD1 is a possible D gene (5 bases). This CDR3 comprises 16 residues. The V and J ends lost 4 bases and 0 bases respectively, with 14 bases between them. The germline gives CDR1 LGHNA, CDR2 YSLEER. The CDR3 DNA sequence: TGCGCCAGCAGCCCCCTGGGGCGGATTAGCACAGATACGCAGTATTTT. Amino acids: CASSPLGRISTDTQYF.

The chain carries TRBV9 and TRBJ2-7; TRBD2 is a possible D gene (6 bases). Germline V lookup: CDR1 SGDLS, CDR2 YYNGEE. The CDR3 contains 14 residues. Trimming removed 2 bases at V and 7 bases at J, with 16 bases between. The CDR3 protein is CASSVGAGGPEQYF. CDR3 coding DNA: TGTGCCAGCAGCGTCGGGGCAGGAGGGCCTGAGCAGTACTTC.